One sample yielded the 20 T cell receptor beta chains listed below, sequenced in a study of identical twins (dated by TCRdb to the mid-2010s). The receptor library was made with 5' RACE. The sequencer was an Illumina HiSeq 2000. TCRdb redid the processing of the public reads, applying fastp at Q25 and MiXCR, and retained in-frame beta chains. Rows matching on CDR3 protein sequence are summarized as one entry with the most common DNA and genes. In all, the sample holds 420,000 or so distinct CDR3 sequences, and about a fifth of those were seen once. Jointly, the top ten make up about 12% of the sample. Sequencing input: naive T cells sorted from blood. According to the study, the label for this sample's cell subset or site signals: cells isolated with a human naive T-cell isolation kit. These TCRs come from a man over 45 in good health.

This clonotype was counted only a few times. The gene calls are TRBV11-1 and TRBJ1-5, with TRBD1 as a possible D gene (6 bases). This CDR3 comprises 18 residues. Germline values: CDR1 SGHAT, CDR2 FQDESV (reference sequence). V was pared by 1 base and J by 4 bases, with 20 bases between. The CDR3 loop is CASSLVNLRGAANQPQHF. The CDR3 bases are TGTGCCAGCAGCTTAGTGAATTTAAGGGGGGCCGCAAATCAGCCCCAGCATTTT.

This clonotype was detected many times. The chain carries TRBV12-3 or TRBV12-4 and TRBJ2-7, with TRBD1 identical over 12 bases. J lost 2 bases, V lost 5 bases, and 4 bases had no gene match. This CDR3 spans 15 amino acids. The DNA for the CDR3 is TGTGCCAGCAGTCCTGGGACAGGGGGCACCTACGAGCAGTACTTC. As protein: CASSPGTGGTYEQYF.

The chain's CDR3 is CASSLGTGTIETQYF. CDR3 nucleotides: TGTGCCAGCAGCCTTGGGACAGGGACCATAGAGACCCAGTACTTC. This chain links TRBV7-7 with TRBJ2-5; 9 bases agree with TRBD1. CDR3 length: 15 residues. The V gene end was trimmed by 5 bases and the J gene end by 4 bases; junction bases not matched to a gene: 8. The V gene's germline CDR1 is SSHAT and CDR2 FNYEAQ (reference sequence).

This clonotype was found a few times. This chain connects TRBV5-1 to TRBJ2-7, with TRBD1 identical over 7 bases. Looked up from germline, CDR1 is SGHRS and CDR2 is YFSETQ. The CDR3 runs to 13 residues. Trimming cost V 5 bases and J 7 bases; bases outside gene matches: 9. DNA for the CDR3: TGCGCCAGCAGTATCCGGGACAGAGGGGAGCAGTACTTC. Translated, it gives CASSIRDRGEQYF.

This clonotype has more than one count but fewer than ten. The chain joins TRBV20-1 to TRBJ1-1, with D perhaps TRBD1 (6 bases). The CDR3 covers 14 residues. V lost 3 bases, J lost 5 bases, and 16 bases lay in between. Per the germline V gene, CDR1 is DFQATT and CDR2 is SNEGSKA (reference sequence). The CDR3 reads CSARKGGSRTEAFF. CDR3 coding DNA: TGCAGTGCTAGGAAAGGGGGATCGAGGACTGAAGCTTTCTTT.

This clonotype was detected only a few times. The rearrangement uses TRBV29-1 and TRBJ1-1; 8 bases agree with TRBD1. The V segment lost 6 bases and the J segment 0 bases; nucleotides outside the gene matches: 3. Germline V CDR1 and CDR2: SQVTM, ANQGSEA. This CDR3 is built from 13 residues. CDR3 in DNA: TGCAGCGTCGAACAGGGGGTGAACACTGAAGCTTTCTTT. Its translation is CSVEQGVNTEAFF. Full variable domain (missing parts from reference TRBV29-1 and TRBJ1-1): SAVISQKPSRDICQRGTSLTIQCQVDSQVTMMFWYRQQPGQSLTLIATANQGSEATYESGFVIDKFPISRPNLTFSTLTVSNMSPEDSSIYLCSVEQGVNTEAFFGQGTRLTVV.

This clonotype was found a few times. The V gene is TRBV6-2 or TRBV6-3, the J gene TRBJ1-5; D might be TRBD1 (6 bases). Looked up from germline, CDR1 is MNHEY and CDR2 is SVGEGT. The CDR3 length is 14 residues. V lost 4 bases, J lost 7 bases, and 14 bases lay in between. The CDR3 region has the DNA TGTGCCAGCAGTTCTGGACAGACGATCCAGCCCCAGCATTTT. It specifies CASSSGQTIQPQHF.

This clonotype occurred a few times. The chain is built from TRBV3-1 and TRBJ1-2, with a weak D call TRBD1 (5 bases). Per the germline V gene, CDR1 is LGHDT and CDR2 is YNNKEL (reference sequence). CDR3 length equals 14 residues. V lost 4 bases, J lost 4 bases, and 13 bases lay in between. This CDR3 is CASSPGGNPYGYTF. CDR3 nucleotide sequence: TGTGCCAGCAGCCCCGGGGGAAACCCCTATGGCTACACCTTC.

Here the CDR3 reads CASSRSGTGNEKLFF. The CDR3, as DNA: TGTGCCAGCTCACGATCCGGGACAGGCAACGAAAAACTGTTTTTT. The rearrangement uses TRBV18 and TRBJ1-4; 8 bases align to TRBD1. V gave up 4 bases and J gave up 8 bases; unmatched junction bases: 9. This CDR3 has 15 amino acids. Germline CDR1 KGHSH, CDR2 LQKENI. Based on the CDR3 plus reference TRBV18 and TRBJ1-4, the full variable domain is NAGVMQNPRHLVRRRGQEARLRCSPMKGHSHVYWYRQLPEEGLKFMVYLQKENIIDESGMPKERFSAEFPKEGPSILRIQQVVRGDSAAYFCASSRSGTGNEKLFFGSGTQLSVL.

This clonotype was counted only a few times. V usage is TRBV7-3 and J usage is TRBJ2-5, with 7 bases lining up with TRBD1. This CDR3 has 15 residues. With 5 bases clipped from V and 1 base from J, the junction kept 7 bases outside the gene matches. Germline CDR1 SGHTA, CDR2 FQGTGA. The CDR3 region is CASSQGGGPQETQYF. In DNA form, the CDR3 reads TGTGCCAGCAGCCAAGGGGGCGGCCCCCAAGAGACCCAGTACTTC.

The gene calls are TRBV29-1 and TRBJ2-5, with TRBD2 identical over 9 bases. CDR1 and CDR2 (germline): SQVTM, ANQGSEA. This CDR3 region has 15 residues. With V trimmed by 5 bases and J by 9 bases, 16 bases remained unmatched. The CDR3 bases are TGCAGCGTTCGACAATCGGGACTAGCCGGCGGGGCCCAGTACTTC. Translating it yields CSVRQSGLAGGAQYF.

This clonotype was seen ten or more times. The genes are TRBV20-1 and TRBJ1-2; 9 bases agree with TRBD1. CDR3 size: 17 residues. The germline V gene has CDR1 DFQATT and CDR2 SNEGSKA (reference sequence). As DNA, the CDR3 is TGCAGAGGCCGCCCTACCTTAACAGGGGGCGAGGACTATGGCTACACCTTC. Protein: CRGRPTLTGGEDYGYTF.

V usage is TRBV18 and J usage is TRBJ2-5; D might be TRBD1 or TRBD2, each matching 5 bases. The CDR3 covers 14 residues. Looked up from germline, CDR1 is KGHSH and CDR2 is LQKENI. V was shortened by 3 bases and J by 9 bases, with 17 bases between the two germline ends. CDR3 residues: CASSPNLTVGAQYF. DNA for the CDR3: TGTGCCAGCTCACCCAACCTTACCGTGGGGGCCCAGTACTTC.

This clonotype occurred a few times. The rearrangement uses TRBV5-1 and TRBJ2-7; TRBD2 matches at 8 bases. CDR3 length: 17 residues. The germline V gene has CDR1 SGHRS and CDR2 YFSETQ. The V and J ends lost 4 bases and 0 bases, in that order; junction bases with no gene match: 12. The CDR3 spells CASSAVYSGTSSYEQYF. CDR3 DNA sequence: TGCGCCAGCAGCGCCGTGTATTCCGGGACTAGCTCCTACGAGCAGTACTTC.

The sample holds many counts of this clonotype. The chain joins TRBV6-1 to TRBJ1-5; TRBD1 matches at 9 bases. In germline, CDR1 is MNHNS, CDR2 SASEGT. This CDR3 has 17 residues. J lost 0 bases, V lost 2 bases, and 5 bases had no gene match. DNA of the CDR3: TGTGCCAGCAGTGAACTCGGGACAGGGTATAGCAATCAGCCCCAGCATTTT. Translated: CASSELGTGYSNQPQHF.

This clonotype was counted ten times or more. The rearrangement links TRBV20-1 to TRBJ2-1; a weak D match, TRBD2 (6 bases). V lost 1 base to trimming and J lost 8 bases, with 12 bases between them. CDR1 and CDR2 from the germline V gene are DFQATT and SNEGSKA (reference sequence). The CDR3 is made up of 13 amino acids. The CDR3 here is CSARGSEGHEQFF. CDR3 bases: TGCAGTGCTAGAGGCTCGGAGGGTCATGAGCAGTTCTTC.

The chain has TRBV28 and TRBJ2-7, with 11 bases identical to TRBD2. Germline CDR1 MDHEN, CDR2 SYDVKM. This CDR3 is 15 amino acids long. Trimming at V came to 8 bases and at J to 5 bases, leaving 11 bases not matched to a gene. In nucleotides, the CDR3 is TGTGCCAGCGCTACGGGACTAGCGGACCCTGACGAGCAGTACTTC. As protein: CASATGLADPDEQYF.

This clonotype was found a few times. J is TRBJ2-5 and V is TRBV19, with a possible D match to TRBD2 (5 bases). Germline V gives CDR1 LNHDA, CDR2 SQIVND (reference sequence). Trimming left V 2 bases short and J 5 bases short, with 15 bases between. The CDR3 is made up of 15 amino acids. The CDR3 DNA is TGTGCCAGTAGTATAAAATTTCGGGGAAGGGAGACCCAGTACTTC. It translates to CASSIKFRGRETQYF.

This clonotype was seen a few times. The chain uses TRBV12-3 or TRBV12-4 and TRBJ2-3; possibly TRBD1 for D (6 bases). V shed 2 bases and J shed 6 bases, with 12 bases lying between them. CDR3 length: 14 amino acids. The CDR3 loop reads CASSLRQVADTQYF. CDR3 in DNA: TGTGCCAGCAGTTTAAGACAGGTGGCGGATACGCAGTATTTT.

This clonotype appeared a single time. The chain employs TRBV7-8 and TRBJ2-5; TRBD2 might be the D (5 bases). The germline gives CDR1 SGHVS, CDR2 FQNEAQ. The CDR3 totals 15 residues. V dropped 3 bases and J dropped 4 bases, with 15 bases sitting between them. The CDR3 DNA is TGTGCCAGCAGCTTGGGAGAACGAATCATAGAGACCCAGTACTTC. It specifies CASSLGERIIETQYF.